These 20 T cell receptor beta chains were sequenced from one sample in a study of T cells expressing NK-cell markers. TCRdb derives one entry per CDR3 protein from the 5' RACE reads, leaving out DNA. The listing records 400,000 or so distinct CDR3 sequences. Input material: blood T cells: a sorted CD56 or NKG2C T cell subset, CD4+ or CD8+ T cells, or bulk PBMC T cells (not recorded which). The receptors stem from a woman aged 50 to 65 in good health.

This rearrangement joins TRBV24-1 to TRBJ2-1; the TRBD1 assignment by TCRdb is unverifiable without DNA. CDR3 size: 16 residues. CDR1 KGHDR and CDR2 SFDVKD come from the germline V gene. CDR3 region: CATTGPGQSPYNEQFF.

V and J are TRBV12-3 or TRBV12-4 and TRBJ2-5; TCRdb selects TRBD2, and the lack of DNA leaves this call unchecked. The CDR3 spans 14 residues. The CDR3 protein is CASSFGGAQETQYF.

J is TRBJ2-7 and V is TRBV5-1; TCRdb picks TRBD1, but there is no DNA to check that call. Germline V gene lookup returns CDR1 SGHRS and CDR2 YFSETQ. This CDR3 has 15 residues. This CDR3 is CASSLAGTGEEEQYF.

V is TRBV5-1 and J is TRBJ2-1; TCRdb proposes TRBD1, but this gene call is untestable without DNA. The CDR3 spans 14 residues. Germline V gene lookup returns CDR1 SGHRS and CDR2 YFSETQ. The CDR3 loop reads CASSRREGANEQFF.

The gene calls are TRBV4-2 and TRBJ2-7; TCRdb names TRBD1, which stays unverified in the absence of DNA. This CDR3 has 15 residues. From germline, CDR1 is LGHNA and CDR2 YNFKEQ. CDR3 sequence reads: CASSQDGQGSYEQYF.

The genes are TRBV15 and TRBJ2-1; TCRdb's D gene call, TRBD2, goes unchecked for lack of DNA. Germline V gives CDR1 LNHNV, CDR2 YYDKDF (reference sequence). CDR3 length: 13 residues. The CDR3 is CATSVPLPGAQFF. Full variable domain (outside the CDR3, taken from reference TRBV15 and TRBJ2-1): DAMVIQNPRYQVTQFGKPVTLSCSQTLNHNVMYWYQQKSSQAPKLLFHYYDKDFNNEADTPDNFQSRRPNTSFCFLDIRSPGLGDTAMYLCATSVPLPGAQFFGPGTRLTVL.

This CDR3 reads CASSQYGLDTQYF. The chain links TRBV14 to TRBJ2-3. The length of the CDR3 is 13 residues. Per the germline V gene, CDR1 is SGHDN and CDR2 is FVKESK.

This rearrangement joins TRBV7-9 to TRBJ2-1; no DNA is available, so the TRBD1 call from TCRdb remains unchecked. The CDR3 totals 16 residues. The germline V gene has CDR1 SEHNR and CDR2 FQNEAQ (reference sequence). This chain's CDR3 is CASSPPGGAPGNEQFF. The whole variable domain, filled in from reference TRBV7-9 and TRBJ2-1, reads DTGVSQNPRHKITKRGQNVTFRCDPISEHNRLYWYRQTLGQGPEFLTYFQNEAQLEKSRLLSDRFSAERPKGSFSTLEIQRTEQGDSAMYLCASSPPGGAPGNEQFFGPGTRLTVL.

The chain uses TRBV5-1 and TRBJ1-2; the TCRdb D gene call, TRBD1, has no DNA to confirm it. CDR1 and CDR2 from the germline V gene are SGHRS and YFSETQ. The CDR3 consists of 16 residues. CDR3 residues: CASSLAGQGIDYGYTF.

The CDR3: CASSKEGAVGGVTYEQYF. The chain has TRBV21-1 and TRBJ2-7; the D gene TCRdb calls, TRBD1, cannot be checked with no DNA. TRBV21-1 is listed as a pseudogene. This CDR3 has 18 amino acids.

The rearrangement links TRBV7-9 to TRBJ2-7; no DNA is available, so the TRBD1 call from TCRdb remains unchecked. Per the germline V gene, CDR1 is SEHNR and CDR2 is FQNEAQ (reference sequence). The CDR3 consists of 14 residues. The CDR3 reads CASSLEGQGNEQYF.

V and J are TRBV9 and TRBJ2-1; TCRdb names TRBD1, which stays unverified in the absence of DNA. This CDR3 comprises 13 residues. Germline V gives CDR1 SGDLS, CDR2 YYNGEE. The CDR3 sequence is CASTREAGNEQFF.

This chain joins TRBV11-3 and TRBJ2-5; TCRdb's D gene call, TRBD1, goes unchecked for lack of DNA. Germline V gives CDR1 SGHNT, CDR2 YENEEA. The CDR3 is 15 amino acids. CDR3 region: CASSSPGTAKETQYF. The entire variable domain, with the rest obtained from reference TRBV11-3 and TRBJ2-5, is as follows: EAGVVQSPRYKIIEKKQPVAFWCNPISGHNTLYWYLQNLGQGPELLIRYENEEAVDDSQLPKDRFSAERLKGVDSTLKIQPAELGDSAVYLCASSSPGTAKETQYFGPGTRLLVL.

V usage is TRBV7-2 and J usage is TRBJ1-2; TCRdb's assignment of TRBD1 cannot be checked, as there is no DNA. CDR3 size: 13 residues. In germline, CDR1 is SGHTA, CDR2 FQGNSA. This CDR3 reads CASSLTGDGGYTF.

This chain connects TRBV14 to TRBJ2-1; the TRBD1 assignment by TCRdb is unverifiable without DNA. This CDR3 has 18 residues. CDR1 SGHDN and CDR2 FVKESK come from the germline V gene. This chain's CDR3 is CASSPGTGKLASVRKQFF.

V is TRBV30 and J is TRBJ2-1; there is no DNA to check the TCRdb D call of TRBD1. The CDR3 extends over 16 amino acids. Germline lookup yields CDR1 GTSNPN and CDR2 SVGIG (reference sequence). The CDR3: CAWSGGWQGMGNEQFF. The full variable domain, completed using reference TRBV30 and TRBJ2-1, is SQTIHQWPATLVQPVGSPLSLECTVEGTSNPNLYWYRQAAGRGLQLLFYSVGIGQISSEVPQNLSASRPQDRQFILSSKKLLLSDSGFYLCAWSGGWQGMGNEQFFGPGTRLTVL.

The chain has TRBV7-6 and TRBJ2-2; TCRdb indicates TRBD1, and absent DNA this call remains unverified. CDR3 size: 16 residues. The germline CDR1 and CDR2 sequences are SGHVS and FNYEAQ. CDR3 in amino acids: CASSLVGQANTGELFF.

The gene calls are TRBV24-1 and TRBJ2-6; lacking DNA, the TRBD2 call made by TCRdb goes unchecked. The V gene's germline CDR1 is KGHDR and CDR2 SFDVKD. The CDR3 contains 16 residues. The CDR3 is CAIVAGGQPGANVLTF.

V and J are TRBV30 and TRBJ2-3; no DNA is available, so the TRBD2 call from TCRdb remains unchecked. This CDR3 has 13 residues. Germline assignment: CDR1 GTSNPN and CDR2 SVGIG (reference sequence). This CDR3 reads CAWSVRAGDTQYF.

V is TRBV6-5 and J is TRBJ2-5; TCRdb names TRBD1, which stays unverified in the absence of DNA. CDR3 length: 12 amino acids. Germline V CDR1 and CDR2: MNHEY, SVGAGI. CDR3 in amino acids: CASGTEEETQYF.